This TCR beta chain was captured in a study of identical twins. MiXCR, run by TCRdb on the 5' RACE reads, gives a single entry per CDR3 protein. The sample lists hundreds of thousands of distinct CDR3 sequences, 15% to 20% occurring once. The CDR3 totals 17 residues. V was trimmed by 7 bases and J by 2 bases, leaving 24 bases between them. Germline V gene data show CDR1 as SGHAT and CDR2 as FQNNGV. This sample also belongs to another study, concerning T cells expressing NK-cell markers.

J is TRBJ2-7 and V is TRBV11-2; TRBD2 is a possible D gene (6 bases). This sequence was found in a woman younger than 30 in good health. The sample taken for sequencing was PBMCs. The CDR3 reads CASTEMMVPGVTYEQYF. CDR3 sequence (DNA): TGTGCCAGCACCGAAATGATGGTACCGGGAGTCACCTACGAGCAGTACTTC. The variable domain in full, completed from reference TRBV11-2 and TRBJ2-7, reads EAGVAQSPRYKIIEKRQSVAFWCNPISGHATLYWYQQILGQGPKLLIQFQNNGVVDDSQLPKDRFSAERLKGVDSTLKIQPAKLEDSAVYLCASTEMMVPGVTYEQYFGPGTRLTVT.